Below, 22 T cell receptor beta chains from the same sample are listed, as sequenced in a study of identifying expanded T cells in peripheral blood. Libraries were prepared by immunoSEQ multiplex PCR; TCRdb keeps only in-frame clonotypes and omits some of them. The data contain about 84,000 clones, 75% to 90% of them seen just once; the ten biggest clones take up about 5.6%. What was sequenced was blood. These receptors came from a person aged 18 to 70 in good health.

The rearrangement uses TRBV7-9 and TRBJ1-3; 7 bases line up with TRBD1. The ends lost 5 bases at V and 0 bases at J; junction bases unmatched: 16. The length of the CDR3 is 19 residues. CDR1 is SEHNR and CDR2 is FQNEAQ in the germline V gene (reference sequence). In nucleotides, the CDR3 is TGTGCCAGCAGCCTGCCCGGGACAGCCAGTGGACGCTCTGGAAACACCATATATTTT. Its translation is CASSLPGTASGRSGNTIYF.

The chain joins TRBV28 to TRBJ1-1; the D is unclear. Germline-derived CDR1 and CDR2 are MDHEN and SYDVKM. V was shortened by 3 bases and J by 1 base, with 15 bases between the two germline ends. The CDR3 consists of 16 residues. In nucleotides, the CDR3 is TGTGCCAGCAGTTTTCGAGGGCGCAGGAGGAACACTGAAGCTTTCTTT. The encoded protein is CASSFRGRRRNTEAFF.

CDR3 protein: CASSFSGEDYGYTF. CDR3 coding DNA: TGCGCCAGCAGCTTTTCAGGGGAGGACTATGGCTACACCTTC. The chain combines TRBV5-1 with TRBJ1-2, with D perhaps TRBD1 (6 bases). CDR1 and CDR2 from the germline V gene are SGHRS and YFSETQ. This CDR3 comprises 14 residues. The V gene lost 2 bases and the J gene lost 3 bases, with 11 bases spanning the gap.

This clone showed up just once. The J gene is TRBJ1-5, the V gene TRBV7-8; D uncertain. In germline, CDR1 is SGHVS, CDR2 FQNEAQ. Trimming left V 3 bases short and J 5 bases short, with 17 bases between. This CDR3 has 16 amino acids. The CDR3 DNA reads TGTGCCAGCAGCTTGTCCCTTATGCGGGGATATCAGCCCCAGCATTTT. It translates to CASSLSLMRGYQPQHF.

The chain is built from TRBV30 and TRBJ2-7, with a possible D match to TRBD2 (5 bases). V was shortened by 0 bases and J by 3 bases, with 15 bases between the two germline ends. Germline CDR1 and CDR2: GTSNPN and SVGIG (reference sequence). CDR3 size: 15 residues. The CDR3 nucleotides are TGTGCCTGGAGTGTACCGCTTGGACTCAGCTACGAGCAGTACTTC. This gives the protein CAWSVPLGLSYEQYF. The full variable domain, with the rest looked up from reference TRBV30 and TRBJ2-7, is SQTIHQWPATLVQPVGSPLSLECTVEGTSNPNLYWYRQAAGRGLQLLFYSVGIGQISSEVPQNLSASRPQDRQFILSSKKLLLSDSGFYLCAWSVPLGLSYEQYFGPGTRLTVT.

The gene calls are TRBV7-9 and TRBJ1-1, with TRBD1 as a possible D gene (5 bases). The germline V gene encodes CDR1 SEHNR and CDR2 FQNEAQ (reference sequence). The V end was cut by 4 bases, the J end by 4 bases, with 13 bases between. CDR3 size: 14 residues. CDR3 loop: CASSSLGGGTEAFF. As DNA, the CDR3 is TGTGCCAGCAGCTCCCTCGGGGGAGGCACTGAAGCTTTCTTT.

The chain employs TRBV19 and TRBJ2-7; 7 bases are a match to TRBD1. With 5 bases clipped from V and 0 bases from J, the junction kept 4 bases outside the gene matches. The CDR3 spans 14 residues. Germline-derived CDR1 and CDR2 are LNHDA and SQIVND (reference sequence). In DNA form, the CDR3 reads TGTGCCAGTAGTTTGACAGGGAACTCCTACGAGCAGTACTTC. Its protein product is CASSLTGNSYEQYF. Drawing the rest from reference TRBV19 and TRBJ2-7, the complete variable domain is DGGITQSPKYLFRKEGQNVTLSCEQNLNHDAMYWYRQDPGQGLRLIYYSQIVNDFQKGDIAEGYSVSREKKESFPLTVTSAQKNPTAFYLCASSLTGNSYEQYFGPGTRLTVT.

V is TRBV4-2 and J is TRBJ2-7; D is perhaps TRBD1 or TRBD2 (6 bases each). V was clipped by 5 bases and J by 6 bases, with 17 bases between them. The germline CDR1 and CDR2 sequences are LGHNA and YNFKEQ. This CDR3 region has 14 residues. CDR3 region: CASSIEGGYSEQYF. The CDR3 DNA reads TGTGCCAGCAGCATCGAGGGGGGATACAGCGAGCAGTACTTC.

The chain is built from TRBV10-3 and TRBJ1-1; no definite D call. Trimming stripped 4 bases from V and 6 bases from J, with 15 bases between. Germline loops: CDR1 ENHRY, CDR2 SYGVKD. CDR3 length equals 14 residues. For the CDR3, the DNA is TGTGCCATCAGTGGGAGGACCGACGGGGCTGAAGCTTTCTTT. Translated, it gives CAISGRTDGAEAFF.

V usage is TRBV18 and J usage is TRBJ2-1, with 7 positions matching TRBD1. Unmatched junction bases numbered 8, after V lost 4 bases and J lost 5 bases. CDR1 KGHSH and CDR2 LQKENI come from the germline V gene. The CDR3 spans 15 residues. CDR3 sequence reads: CASSLMTGQDNEQFF. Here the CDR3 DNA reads TGTGCCAGCTCACTGATGACAGGGCAGGACAATGAGCAGTTCTTC.

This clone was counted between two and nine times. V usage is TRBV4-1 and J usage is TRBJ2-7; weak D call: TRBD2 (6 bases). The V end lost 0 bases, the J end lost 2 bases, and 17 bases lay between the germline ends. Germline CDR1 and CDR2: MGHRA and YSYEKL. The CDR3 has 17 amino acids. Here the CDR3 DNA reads TGCGCCAGCAGCCAAGACTACTTAACCGGGGGAACCTACGAGCAGTACTTC. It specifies CASSQDYLTGGTYEQYF.

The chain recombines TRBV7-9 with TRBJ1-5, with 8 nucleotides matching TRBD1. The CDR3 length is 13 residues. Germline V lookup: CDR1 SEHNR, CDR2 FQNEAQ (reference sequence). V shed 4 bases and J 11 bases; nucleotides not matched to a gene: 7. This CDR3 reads CASSSGQGGSQHF. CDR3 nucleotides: TGTGCCAGCAGCTCCGGACAGGGTGGGTCCCAGCATTTT.

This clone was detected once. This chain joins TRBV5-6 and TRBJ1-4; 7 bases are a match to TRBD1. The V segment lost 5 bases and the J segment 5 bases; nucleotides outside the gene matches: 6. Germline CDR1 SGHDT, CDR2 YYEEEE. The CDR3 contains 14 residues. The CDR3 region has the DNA TGTGCCAGCAGTAGGACAGGAGAGAATGAAAAACTGTTTTTT. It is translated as CASSRTGENEKLFF.

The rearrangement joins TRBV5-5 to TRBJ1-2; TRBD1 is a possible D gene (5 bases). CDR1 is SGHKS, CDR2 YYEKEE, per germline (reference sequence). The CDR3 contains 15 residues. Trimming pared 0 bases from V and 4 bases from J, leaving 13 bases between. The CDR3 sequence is CASSLDGAAFYGYTF. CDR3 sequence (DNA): TGTGCCAGCAGCTTGGATGGGGCAGCTTTCTATGGCTACACCTTC.

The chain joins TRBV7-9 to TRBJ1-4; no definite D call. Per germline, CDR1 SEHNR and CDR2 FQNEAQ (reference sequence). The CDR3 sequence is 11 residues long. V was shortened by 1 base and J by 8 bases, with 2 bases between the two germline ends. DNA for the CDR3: TGTGCCAGCAGCTTAGTGGAAAAACTGTTTTTT. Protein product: CASSLVEKLFF.

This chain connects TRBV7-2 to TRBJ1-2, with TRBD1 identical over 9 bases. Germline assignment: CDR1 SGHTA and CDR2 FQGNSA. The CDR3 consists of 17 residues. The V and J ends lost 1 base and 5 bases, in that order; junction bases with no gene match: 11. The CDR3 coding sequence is TGTGCCAGCAGCTTAGAATCAACAGGGGGCGGATCATATGGCTACACCTTC. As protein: CASSLESTGGGSYGYTF.

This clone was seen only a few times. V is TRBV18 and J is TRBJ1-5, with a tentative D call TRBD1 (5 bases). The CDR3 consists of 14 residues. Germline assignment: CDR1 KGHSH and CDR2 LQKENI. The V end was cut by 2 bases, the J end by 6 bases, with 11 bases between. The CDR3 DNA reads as TGTGCCAGCTCACCAGCAGGGCAAGGTCAGCCCCAGCATTTT. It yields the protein CASSPAGQGQPQHF.

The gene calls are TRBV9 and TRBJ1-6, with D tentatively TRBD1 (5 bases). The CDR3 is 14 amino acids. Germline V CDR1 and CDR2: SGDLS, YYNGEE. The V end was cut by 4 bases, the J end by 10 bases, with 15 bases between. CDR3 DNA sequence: TGTGCCAGCAGCCCCCAAATGAGGGACTCACCCCTCCACTTT. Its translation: CASSPQMRDSPLHF.

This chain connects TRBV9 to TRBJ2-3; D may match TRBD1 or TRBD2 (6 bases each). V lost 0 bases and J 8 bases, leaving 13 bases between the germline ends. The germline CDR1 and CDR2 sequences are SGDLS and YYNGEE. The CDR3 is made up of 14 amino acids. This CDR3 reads CASSVEGGAGTQYF. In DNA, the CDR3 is TGTGCCAGCAGCGTAGAGGGGGGCGCAGGTACGCAGTATTTT.

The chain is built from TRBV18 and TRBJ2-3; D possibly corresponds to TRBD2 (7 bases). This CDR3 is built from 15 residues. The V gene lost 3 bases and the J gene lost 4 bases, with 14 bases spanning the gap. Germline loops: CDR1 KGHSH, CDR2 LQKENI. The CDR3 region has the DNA TGTGCCAGCTCACCTACGGGGGGCGGGGCAGATACGCAGTATTTT. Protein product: CASSPTGGGADTQYF.

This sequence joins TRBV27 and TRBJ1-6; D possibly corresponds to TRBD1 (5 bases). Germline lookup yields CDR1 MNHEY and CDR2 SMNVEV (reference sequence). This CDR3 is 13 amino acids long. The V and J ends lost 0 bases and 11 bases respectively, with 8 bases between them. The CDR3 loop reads CASSLSGAAPLHF. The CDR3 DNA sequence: TGTGCCAGCAGTTTATCTGGGGCGGCACCCCTCCACTTT.

The CDR3 sequence is CASSSQGVGGGTEAFF. As DNA, the CDR3 is TGTGCCAGCAGCTCTCAGGGGGTGGGCGGTGGGACTGAAGCTTTCTTT. V is TRBV7-2 and J is TRBJ1-1; 7 bases are shared with TRBD1. The CDR3 totals 16 residues. Trimming took 4 bases from V and 5 from J; bases not matched to a gene: 13. From germline, CDR1 is SGHTA and CDR2 FQGNSA.